The 9 T cell receptor beta chains in this list originate from one sample, sequenced in a study of PD-L1 blockade in urothelial cancer. Time point denoted: peripheral blood 6 weeks after treatment start. Some clones are missing from TCRdb's copy, which holds only in-frame ones; the method was immunoSEQ multiplex PCR. The table has roughly 110,000 clones, roughly 90% seen once. The material was PBMCs, obtained around atezolizumab (anti-PD-L1) treatment. These receptors came from a man between 60 and 75 years old with urothelial cancer.

The CDR3 loop reads CASTYQGGSSSPLHF. The CDR3 nucleotides read TGTGCCAGCACCTACCAGGGAGGGTCTAGTTCACCCCTCCACTTT. This chain joins TRBV7-2 and TRBJ1-6, with a tentative D call TRBD1 (5 bases). Germline CDR1 SGHTA, CDR2 FQGNSA. The CDR3 runs 15 residues. The germline V and J ends were trimmed by 7 bases and 9 bases, with 19 bases remaining between them.

This chain joins TRBV2 and TRBJ1-2, with TRBD1 matching over 11 bases. There are 15 residues in the CDR3. V trimming: 7 bases; J trimming: 7 bases; junction bases outside the gene matches: 11. Germline lookup yields CDR1 SNHLY and CDR2 FYNNEI. The CDR3 region is CASTERTGGVSGYTF. For the CDR3, the DNA is TGTGCCAGCACCGAAAGGACAGGGGGCGTCTCTGGCTACACCTTC.

The rearrangement links TRBV2 to TRBJ2-3; tentatively, D is TRBD2 (5 bases). The CDR3 runs to 14 residues. Trimming removed 2 bases at V and 7 bases at J, with 13 bases between. CDR1 and CDR2 from the germline V gene are SNHLY and FYNNEI. CDR3 loop: CASSERRDINTQYF. The CDR3, as DNA: TGTGCCAGCAGTGAACGACGGGATATAAATACGCAGTATTTT.

The CDR3 nucleotides are TGTGCCAGCAGACGGACAGGGGGCTACGATCAGCCCCAGCATTTT. Its translation is CASRRTGGYDQPQHF. The rearrangement uses TRBV7-8 and TRBJ1-5; 11 bases agree with TRBD1. Germline V gives CDR1 SGHVS, CDR2 FQNEAQ. The CDR3 loop spans 15 amino acids. With V trimmed by 6 bases and J by 5 bases, 6 bases remained unmatched.

This sequence joins TRBV10-3 and TRBJ2-7; 8 bases fit TRBD1. After removal of 5 bases from V and 1 base from J, the junction contained 7 bases not matched to a gene. Germline V gives CDR1 ENHRY, CDR2 SYGVKD. This CDR3 is built from 15 residues. DNA of the CDR3: TGTGCCATCAGTTACGGACAGGGAGGTTCCTACGAGCAGTACTTC. This codes for CAISYGQGGSYEQYF.

This chain joins TRBV5-1 and TRBJ2-1, with 9 bases matching TRBD2. This CDR3 comprises 15 residues. V was pared by 3 bases and J by 2 bases, with 3 bases of the junction left unmatched. CDR1 and CDR2 (germline): SGHRS, YFSETQ. CDR3 nucleotides: TGCGCCAGCAGCTCACTAGCGGGTACCTACAATGAGCAGTTCTTC. This encodes CASSSLAGTYNEQFF.

The chain carries TRBV15 and TRBJ1-1; D may be TRBD1 (5 bases). Per the germline V gene, CDR1 is LNHNV and CDR2 is YYDKDF (reference sequence). The CDR3 extends over 15 amino acids. The V end was cut by 1 base, the J end by 0 bases, with 9 bases between. Written as DNA, the CDR3 is TGTGCCACCAGCAGAGGGACACCTGTGAACACTGAAGCTTTCTTT. Its translation: CATSRGTPVNTEAFF.

The V call is TRBV7-2, the J call TRBJ2-5, with D perhaps TRBD2 (5 bases). The V end was cut by 5 bases, the J end by 5 bases, with 27 bases between. The germline V gene has CDR1 SGHTA and CDR2 FQGNSA. The CDR3 contains 18 residues. This CDR3 is CASSPNPDYLVGRETQYF. The CDR3 coding sequence is TGTGCCAGCAGCCCCAATCCTGACTACTTAGTCGGCAGGGAGACCCAGTACTTC.

CDR3 loop: CASSLQGTDTQYF. The CDR3 region has the DNA TGCGCCAGCAGCCTCCAGGGTACGGATACGCAGTATTTT. The chain couples TRBV4-1 to TRBJ2-3; D perhaps matches TRBD1 (5 bases). The CDR3 totals 13 residues. From germline, CDR1 is MGHRA and CDR2 YSYEKL. Trimming pared 4 bases from V and 6 bases from J, leaving 11 bases between.